This TCR beta chain appears in the sequencing data of a study of CD8 T cells in Susac syndrome. Reverse transcription of 0.5 to 1 ug RNA was performed with random hexamers. TCRdb recomputed calls from the immunoSEQ multiplex PCR reads with MiXCR, one row per CDR3 protein. Among tens of thousands of distinct CDR3 sequences listed, about 96% were seen once. Germline V gene sequence: CDR1 GTSNPN, CDR2 SVGIG (reference sequence). The CDR3 is made up of 13 amino acids. Trimming removed 2 bases from V and 5 bases from J; junction bases left unmatched: 2. This clonotype originated in a human donor with Susac syndrome. This chain uses TRBV30 with TRBJ2-5; TRBD2 matches 10 bases. The material sequenced was CD8+ T cells from PBMCs. DNA of the CDR3: TGTGCCTGGAGTAGAGCGGGGGGGGAGACCCAGTACTTC. Amino acids: CAWSRAGGETQYF.